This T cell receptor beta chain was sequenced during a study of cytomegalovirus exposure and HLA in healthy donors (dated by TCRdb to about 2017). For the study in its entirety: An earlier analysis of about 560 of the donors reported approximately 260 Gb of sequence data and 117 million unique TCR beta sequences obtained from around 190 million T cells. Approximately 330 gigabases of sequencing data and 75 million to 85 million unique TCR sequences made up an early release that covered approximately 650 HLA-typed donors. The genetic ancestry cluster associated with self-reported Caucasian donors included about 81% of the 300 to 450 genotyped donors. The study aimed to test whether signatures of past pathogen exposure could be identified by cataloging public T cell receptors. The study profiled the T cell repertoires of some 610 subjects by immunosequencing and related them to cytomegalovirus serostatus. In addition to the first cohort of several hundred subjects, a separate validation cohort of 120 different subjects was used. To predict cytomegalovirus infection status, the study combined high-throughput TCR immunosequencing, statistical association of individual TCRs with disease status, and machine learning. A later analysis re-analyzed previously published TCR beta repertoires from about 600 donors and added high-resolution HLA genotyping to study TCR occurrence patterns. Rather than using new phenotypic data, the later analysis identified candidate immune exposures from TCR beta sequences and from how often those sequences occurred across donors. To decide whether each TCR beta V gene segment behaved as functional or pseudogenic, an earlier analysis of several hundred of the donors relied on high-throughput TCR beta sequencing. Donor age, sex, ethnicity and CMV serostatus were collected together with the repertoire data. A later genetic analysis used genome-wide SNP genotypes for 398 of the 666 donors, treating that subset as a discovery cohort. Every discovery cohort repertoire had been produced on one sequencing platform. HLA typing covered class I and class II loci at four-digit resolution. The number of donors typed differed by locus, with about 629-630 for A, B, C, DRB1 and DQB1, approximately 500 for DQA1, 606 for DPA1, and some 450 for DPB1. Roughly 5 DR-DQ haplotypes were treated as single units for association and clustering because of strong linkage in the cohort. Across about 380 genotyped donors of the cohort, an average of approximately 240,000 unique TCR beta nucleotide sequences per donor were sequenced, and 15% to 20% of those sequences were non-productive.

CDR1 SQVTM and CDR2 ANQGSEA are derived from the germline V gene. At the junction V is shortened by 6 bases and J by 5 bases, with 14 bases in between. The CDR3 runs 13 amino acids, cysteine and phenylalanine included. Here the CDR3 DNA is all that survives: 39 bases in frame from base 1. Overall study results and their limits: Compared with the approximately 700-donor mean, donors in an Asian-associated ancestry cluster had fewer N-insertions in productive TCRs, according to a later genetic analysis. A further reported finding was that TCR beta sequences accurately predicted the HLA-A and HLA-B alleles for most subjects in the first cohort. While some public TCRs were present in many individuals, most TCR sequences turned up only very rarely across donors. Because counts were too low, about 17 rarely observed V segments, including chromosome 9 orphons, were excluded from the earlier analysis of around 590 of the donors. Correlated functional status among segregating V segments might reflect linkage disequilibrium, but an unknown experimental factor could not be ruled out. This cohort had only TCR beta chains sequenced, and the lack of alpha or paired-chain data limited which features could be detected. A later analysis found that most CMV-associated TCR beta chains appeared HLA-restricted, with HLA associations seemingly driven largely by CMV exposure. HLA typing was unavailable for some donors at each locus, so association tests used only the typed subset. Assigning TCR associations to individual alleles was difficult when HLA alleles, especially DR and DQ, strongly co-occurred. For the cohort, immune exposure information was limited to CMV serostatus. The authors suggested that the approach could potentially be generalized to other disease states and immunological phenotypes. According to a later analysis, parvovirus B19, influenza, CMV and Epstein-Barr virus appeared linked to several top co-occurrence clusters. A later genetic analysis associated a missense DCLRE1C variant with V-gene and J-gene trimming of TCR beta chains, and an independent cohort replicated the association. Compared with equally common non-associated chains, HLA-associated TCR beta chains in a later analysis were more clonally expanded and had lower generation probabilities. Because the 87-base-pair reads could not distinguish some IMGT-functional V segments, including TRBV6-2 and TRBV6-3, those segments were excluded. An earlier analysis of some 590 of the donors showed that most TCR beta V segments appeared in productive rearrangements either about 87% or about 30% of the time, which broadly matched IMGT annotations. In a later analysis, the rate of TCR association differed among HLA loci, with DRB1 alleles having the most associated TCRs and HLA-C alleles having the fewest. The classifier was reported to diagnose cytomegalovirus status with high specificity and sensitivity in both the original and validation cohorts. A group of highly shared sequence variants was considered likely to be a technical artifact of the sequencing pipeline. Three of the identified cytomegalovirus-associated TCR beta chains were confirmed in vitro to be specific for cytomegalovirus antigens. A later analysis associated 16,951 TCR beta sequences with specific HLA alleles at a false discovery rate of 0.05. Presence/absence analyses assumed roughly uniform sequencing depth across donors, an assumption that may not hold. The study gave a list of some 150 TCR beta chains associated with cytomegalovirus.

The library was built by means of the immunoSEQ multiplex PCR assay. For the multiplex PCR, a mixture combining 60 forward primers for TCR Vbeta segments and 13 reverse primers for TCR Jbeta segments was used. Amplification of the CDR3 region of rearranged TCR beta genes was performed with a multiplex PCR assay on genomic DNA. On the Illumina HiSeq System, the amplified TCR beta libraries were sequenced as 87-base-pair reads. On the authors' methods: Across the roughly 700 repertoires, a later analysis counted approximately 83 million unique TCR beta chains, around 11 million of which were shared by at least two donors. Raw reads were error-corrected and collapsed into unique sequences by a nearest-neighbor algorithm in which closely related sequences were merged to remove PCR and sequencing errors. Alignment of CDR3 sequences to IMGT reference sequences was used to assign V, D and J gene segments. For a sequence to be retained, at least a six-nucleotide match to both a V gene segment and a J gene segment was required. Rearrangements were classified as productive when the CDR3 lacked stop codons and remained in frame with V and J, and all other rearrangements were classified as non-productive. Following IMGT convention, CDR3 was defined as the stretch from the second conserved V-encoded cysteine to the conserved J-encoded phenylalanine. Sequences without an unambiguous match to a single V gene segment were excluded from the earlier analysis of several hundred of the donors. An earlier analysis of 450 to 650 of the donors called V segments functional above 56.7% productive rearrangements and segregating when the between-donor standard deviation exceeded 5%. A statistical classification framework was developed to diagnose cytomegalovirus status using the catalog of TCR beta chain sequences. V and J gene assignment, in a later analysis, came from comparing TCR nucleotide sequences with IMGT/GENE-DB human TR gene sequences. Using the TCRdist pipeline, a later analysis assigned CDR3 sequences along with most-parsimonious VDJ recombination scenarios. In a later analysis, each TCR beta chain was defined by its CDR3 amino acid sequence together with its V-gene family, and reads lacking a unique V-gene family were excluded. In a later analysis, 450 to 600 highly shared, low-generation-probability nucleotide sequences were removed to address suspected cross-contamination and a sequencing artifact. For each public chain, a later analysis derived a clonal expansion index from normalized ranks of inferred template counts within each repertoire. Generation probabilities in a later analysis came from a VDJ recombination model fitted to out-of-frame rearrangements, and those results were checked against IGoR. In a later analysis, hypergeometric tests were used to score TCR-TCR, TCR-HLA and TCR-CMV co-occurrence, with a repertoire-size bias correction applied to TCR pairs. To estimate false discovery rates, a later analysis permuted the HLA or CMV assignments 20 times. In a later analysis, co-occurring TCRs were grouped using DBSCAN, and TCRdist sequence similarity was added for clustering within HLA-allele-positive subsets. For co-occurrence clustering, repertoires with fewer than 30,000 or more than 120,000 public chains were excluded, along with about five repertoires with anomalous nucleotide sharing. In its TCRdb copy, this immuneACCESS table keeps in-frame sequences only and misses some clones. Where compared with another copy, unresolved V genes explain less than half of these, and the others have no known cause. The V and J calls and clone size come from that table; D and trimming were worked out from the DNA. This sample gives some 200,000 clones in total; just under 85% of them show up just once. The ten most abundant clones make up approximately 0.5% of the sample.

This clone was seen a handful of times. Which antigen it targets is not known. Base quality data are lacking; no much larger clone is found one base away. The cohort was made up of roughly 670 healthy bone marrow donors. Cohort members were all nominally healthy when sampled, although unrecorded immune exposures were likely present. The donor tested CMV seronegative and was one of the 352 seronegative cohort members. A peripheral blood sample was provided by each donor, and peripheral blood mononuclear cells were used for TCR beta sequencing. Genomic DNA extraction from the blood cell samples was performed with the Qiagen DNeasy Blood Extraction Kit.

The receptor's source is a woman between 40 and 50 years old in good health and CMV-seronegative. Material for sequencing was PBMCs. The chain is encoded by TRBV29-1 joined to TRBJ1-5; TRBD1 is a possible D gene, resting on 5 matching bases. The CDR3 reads CSVRGRSDQPQHF. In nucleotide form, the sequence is TGCAGCGTGCGGGGGAGATCGGATCAGCCCCAGCATTTT.